Sequencing of this T cell receptor beta chain was carried out in a study of T cells in Graves' hyperthyroidism and ophthalmopathy. From RNA transcripts, TCR beta CDR3 regions were amplified. The TCR CDR3 first-round RT-PCR relied on the HTBI primer set. TCRdb re-called the multiplex PCR reads with MiXCR, one entry per CDR3 protein. The data show a few hundred thousand distinct CDR3 sequences, more than 45% seen once. CDR3 size: 16 residues. J was trimmed by 10 bases and V by 2 bases; bases with no gene match: 10. Per germline, CDR1 SNHLY and CDR2 FYNNEI. The sequenced sample was peripheral blood or thyroid tissue (not recorded which). The sequence was obtained from a woman aged 18 to 35 with Graves' hyperthyroidism. V and J are TRBV2 and TRBJ1-6, with TRBD1 matching over 8 bases. Here the CDR3 DNA reads TGTGCCAGCAGTGAACGGCGGCAGGGGGCAAGGTCACCCCTCCACTTT. Its protein is CASSERRQGARSPLHF.